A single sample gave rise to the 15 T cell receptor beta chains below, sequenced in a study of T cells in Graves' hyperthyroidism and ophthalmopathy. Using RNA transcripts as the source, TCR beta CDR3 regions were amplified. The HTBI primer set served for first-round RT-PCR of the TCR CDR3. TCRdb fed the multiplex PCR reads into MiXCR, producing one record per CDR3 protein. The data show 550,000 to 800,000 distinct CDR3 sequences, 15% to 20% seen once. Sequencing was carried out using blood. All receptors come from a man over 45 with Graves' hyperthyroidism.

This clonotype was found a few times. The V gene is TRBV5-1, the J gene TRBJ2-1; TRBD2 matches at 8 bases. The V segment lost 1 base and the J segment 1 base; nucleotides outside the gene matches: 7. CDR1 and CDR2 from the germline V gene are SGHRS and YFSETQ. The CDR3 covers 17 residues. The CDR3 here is CASSLPFSGVSYNEQFF. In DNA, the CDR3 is TGCGCCAGCAGCTTGCCATTTAGCGGGGTTTCCTACAATGAGCAGTTCTTC.

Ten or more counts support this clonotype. CDR3 loop: CASSVDASGAYEQYF. CDR3 bases: TGTGCCAGCAGCGTAGATGCTAGCGGAGCCTACGAGCAGTACTTC. V gene TRBV9 combines with J gene TRBJ2-7; 7 bases are shared with TRBD2. The germline gives CDR1 SGDLS, CDR2 YYNGEE. The junction had 5 bases not matched to a gene; V was cut back by 0 bases and J by 2 bases. The length of the CDR3 is 15 residues.

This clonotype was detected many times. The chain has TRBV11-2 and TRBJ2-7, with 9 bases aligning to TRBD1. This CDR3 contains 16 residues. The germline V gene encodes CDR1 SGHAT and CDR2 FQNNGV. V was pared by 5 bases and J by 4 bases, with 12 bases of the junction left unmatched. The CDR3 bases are TGTGCCAGCAGCGTTGAGTTCGGGACAGGGAGATACGAGCAGTACTTC. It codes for CASSVEFGTGRYEQYF.

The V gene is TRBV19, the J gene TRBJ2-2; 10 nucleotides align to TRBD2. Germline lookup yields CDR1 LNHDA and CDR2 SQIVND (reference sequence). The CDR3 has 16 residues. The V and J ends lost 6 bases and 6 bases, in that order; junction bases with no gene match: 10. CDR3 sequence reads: CASSNTAGGPPGELFF. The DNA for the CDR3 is TGTGCCAGTAGCAACACAGCGGGAGGGCCACCCGGGGAGCTGTTTTTT.

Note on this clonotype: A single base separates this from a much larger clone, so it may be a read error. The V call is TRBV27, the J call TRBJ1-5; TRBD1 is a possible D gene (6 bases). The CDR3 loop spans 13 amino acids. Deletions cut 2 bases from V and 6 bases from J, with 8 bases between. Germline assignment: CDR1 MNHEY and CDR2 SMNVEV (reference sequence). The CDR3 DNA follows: TGTGCCAGCAGTTTAGGACAGACTCAGCCCCAGCATTTT. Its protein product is CASSLGQTQPQHF.

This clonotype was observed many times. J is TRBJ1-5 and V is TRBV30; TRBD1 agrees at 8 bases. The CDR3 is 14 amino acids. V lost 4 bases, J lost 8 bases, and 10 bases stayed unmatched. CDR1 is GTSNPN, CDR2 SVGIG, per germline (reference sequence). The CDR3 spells CAWNRGQGGKPQHF. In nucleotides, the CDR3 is TGTGCCTGGAACCGAGGACAGGGTGGTAAGCCCCAGCATTTT.

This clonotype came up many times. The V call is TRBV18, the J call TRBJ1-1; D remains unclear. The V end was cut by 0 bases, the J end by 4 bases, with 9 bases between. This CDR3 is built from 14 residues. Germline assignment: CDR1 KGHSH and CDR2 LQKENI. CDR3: CASSPPGSGTEAFF. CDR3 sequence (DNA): TGTGCCAGCTCACCACCGGGGTCCGGCACTGAAGCTTTCTTT.

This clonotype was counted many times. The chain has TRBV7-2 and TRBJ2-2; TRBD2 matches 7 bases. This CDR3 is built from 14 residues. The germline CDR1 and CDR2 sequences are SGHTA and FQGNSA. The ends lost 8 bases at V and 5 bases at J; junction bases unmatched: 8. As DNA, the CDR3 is TGTGCCAGCGGAGCAGACGGGGGGACCGGGGAGCTGTTTTTT. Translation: CASGADGGTGELFF.

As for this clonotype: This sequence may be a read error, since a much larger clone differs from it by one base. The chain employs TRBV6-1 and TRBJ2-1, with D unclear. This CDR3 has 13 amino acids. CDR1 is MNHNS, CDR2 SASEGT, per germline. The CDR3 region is CAGSESYYNEQFF. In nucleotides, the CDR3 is TGTGCCGGCAGTGAATCATATTACAATGAGCAGTTCTTC.

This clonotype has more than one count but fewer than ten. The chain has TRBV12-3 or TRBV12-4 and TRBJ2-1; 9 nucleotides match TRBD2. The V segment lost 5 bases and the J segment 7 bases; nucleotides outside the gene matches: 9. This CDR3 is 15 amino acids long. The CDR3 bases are TGTGCCAGCAGTCTCACAGGCGGGAGGGGTAATGAGCAGTTCTTC. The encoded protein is CASSLTGGRGNEQFF.

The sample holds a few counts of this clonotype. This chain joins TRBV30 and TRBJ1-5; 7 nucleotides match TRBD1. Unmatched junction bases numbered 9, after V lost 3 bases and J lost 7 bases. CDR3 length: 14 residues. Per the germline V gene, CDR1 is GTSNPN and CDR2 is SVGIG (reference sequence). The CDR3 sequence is CAWSWEGAPQPQHF. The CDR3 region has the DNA TGTGCCTGGAGCTGGGAGGGGGCGCCCCAGCCCCAGCATTTT.

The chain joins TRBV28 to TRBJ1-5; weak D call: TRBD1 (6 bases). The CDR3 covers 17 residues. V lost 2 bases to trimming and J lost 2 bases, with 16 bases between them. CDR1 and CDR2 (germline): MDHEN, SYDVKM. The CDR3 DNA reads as TGTGCCAGCAGTTTAGACTTAGGCAGGGGTGGCAATCAGCCCCAGCATTTT. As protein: CASSLDLGRGGNQPQHF.

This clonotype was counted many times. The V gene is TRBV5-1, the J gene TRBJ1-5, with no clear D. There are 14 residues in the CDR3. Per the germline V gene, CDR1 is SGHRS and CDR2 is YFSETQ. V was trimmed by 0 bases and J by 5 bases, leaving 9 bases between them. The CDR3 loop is CASSLAGGDQPQHF. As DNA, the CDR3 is TGCGCCAGCAGCTTGGCGGGCGGAGATCAGCCCCAGCATTTT. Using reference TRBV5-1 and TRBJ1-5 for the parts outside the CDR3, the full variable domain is KAGVTQTPRYLIKTRGQQVTLSCSPISGHRSVSWYQQTPGQGLQFLFEYFSETQRNKGNFPGRFSGRQFSNSRSEMNVSTLELGDSALYLCASSLAGGDQPQHFGDGTRLSIL.

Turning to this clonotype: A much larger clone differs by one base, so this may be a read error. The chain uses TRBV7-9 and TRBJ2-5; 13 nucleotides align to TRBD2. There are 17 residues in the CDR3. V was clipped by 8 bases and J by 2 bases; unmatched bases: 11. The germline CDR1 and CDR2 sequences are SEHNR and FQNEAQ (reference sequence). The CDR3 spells CASGQWGTSGAQETQYF. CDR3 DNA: TGTGCCAGCGGCCAATGGGGGACTAGCGGGGCACAAGAGACCCAGTACTTC.

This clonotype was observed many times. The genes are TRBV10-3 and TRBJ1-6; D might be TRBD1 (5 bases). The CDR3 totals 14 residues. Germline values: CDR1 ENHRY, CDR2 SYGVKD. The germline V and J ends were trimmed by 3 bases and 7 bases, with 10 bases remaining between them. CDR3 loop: CAISEGERNSPLHF. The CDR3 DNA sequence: TGTGCCATCAGTGAAGGGGAGAGGAATTCACCCCTCCACTTT.